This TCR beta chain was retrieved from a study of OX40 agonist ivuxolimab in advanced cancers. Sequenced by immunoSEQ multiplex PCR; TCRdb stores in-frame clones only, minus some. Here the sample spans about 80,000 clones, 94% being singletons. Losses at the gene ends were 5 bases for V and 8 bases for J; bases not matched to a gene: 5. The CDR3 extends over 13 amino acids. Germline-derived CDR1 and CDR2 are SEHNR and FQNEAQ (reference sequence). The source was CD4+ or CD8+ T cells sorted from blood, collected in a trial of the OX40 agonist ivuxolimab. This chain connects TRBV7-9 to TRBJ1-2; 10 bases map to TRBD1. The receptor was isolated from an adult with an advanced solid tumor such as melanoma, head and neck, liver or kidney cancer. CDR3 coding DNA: TGTGCCAGCAGCCCCGGGACAGGGGTAGGCTACACCTTC. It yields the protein CASSPGTGVGYTF.